This T cell receptor (beta chain) was profiled in a study of human thymus T cells. There are a few counts of this clone. Antigen: not known. Thymic samples were excised during corrective heart operations. Measured with immunoSEQ multiplex PCR; TCRdb has only the in-frame clones, and not every one. The data contain 78,000 or so clones, 95% to 98% of them singletons. Findings of the study overall: Related research found strongly overlapping thymic repertoires in unrelated individuals.

CDR1 is MNHNS and CDR2 is SASEGT in the germline V gene. This CDR3 has 15 amino acids. Trimming removed 7 bases from V and 4 bases from J, with 19 bases in between. The chain has TRBV6-1 and TRBJ1-2, with D possibly TRBD1 on 6 matching bases. Sample: thymus tissue. This clonotype was obtained from a boy in the first two years of life with a congenital heart defect but otherwise immunologically healthy. CDR3 sequence (DNA): TGTGCCAGCAAATCCGACAGGAGAACGGTCTATGGCTACACCTTC. It codes for CASKSDRRTVYGYTF.